Below, 29 T cell receptor beta chains from the same sample are listed, as sequenced in a study of CD8 T cells in ankylosing spondylitis. Study results and limitations: Several highly homologous variants formed a TCR beta motif that appeared characteristic of ankylosing spondylitis blood.

Their antigens remain unidentified. TCRdb itself ran the 5' RACE reads through MiXCR, one entry per CDR3 protein. The sample lists 750,000 to 850,000 distinct CDR3 sequences, 10% to 15% occurring once. Specimen: blood, either unsorted or a sorted T cell fraction (not recorded which). Receptor source: a male donor with ankylosing spondylitis.

This clonotype was detected ten times or more. The V gene is TRBV7-2, the J gene TRBJ2-2; D is possibly TRBD2 (6 bases). Trimming left V 5 bases short and J 0 bases short, with 10 bases between. The CDR3 covers 15 residues. Germline loops: CDR1 SGHTA, CDR2 FQGNSA. The CDR3 is CASSLGLSNTGELFF. The CDR3 coding sequence is TGTGCCAGCAGCCTGGGACTTTCGAACACCGGGGAGCTGTTTTTT.

The J gene is TRBJ2-7, the V gene TRBV20-1, with no clear D. Trimming shortened V by 0 bases and J by 2 bases, and 14 bases separated the two germline ends. The CDR3 contains 15 residues. CDR1 is DFQATT and CDR2 is SNEGSKA in the germline V gene (reference sequence). CDR3 sequence reads: CSARDTKFSTYEQYF. DNA of the CDR3: TGCAGTGCTAGAGATACGAAATTCTCTACCTACGAGCAGTACTTC.

This sequence joins TRBV7-2 and TRBJ2-6; D uncertain. Trimming pared 2 bases from V and 3 bases from J, leaving 11 bases between. Germline V gene sequence: CDR1 SGHTA, CDR2 FQGNSA. This CDR3 is 16 amino acids long. CDR3 coding DNA: TGTGCCAGCAGCTTAAGCTCCATTGATGGGGCCAACGTCCTGACTTTC. Translation: CASSLSSIDGANVLTF.

This clonotype was picked up a small number of times. The chain recombines TRBV11-2 with TRBJ1-4; D perhaps matches TRBD1 (5 bases). This CDR3 has 14 amino acids. The V gene's germline CDR1 is SGHAT and CDR2 FQNNGV. Trimming cost V 5 bases and J 8 bases, with 15 bases left between them. The CDR3 is CASSPVGVGEKLFF. The CDR3, as DNA: TGTGCCAGCAGCCCCGTGGGGGTTGGGGAAAAACTGTTTTTT.

This chain connects TRBV6-2 or TRBV6-3 to TRBJ1-1, with D possibly TRBD1 on 6 matching bases. The CDR3 contains 16 residues. Trimming pared 2 bases from V and 0 bases from J, leaving 13 bases between. Germline CDR1 MNHEY, CDR2 SVGEGT. CDR3 residues: CASSYGQRDLNTEAFF. CDR3 bases: TGTGCCAGCAGTTACGGACAGAGGGACCTGAACACTGAAGCTTTCTTT.

The table lists this clonotype with many counts. The chain carries TRBV5-1 and TRBJ2-1; 10 bases align to TRBD2. This CDR3 has 15 residues. From germline, CDR1 is SGHRS and CDR2 YFSETQ. V dropped 2 bases and J dropped 7; count of bases not matched to a gene: 6. CDR3 residues: CASSFKRGGPNEQFF. CDR3 nucleotides: TGCGCCAGCAGCTTTAAGCGGGGGGGCCCTAATGAGCAGTTCTTC.

The chain joins TRBV5-4 to TRBJ2-5; D is uncertain. This CDR3 comprises 14 residues. The germline V and J ends were trimmed by 4 bases and 0 bases, with 10 bases remaining between them. Germline lookup yields CDR1 SGHNT and CDR2 YYREEE (reference sequence). As DNA, the CDR3 is TGTGCCAGCAGCCCCGGAAAGTACCAAGAGACCCAGTACTTC. Translation: CASSPGKYQETQYF. The complete variable domain, with remaining parts taken from reference TRBV5-4 and TRBJ2-5, reads ETGVTQSPTHLIKTRGQQVTLRCSSQSGHNTVSWYQQALGQGPQFIFQYYREEENGRGNFPPRFSGLQFPNYSSELNVNALELDDSALYLCASSPGKYQETQYFGPGTRLLVL.

This clonotype was counted many times. The V gene is TRBV6-5, the J gene TRBJ2-3, with D uncertain. Trimming took 2 bases from V and 1 from J, leaving 4 bases between them. The CDR3 length is 13 residues. CDR1 is MNHEY, CDR2 SVGAGI, per germline. The CDR3 DNA follows: TGTGCCAGCAGTTACCCCGGCACAGATACGCAGTATTTT. This sequence encodes CASSYPGTDTQYF.

The chain links TRBV7-2 to TRBJ2-1; TRBD1 or TRBD2 may be the D gene (5 bases each). This CDR3 has 13 residues. The V gene lost 5 bases and the J gene lost 6 bases, with 11 bases spanning the gap. Germline V gene data show CDR1 as SGHTA and CDR2 as FQGNSA. CDR3 in DNA: TGTGCCAGCAGCCTGAGGGGTTTCAATGAGCAGTTCTTC. The encoded protein is CASSLRGFNEQFF.

This clonotype was seen ten or more times. The chain couples TRBV20-1 to TRBJ2-2; D uncertain. This CDR3 region has 11 residues. The germline gives CDR1 DFQATT, CDR2 SNEGSKA (reference sequence). V was cut by 5 bases and J by 6 bases, with 7 bases left in between. CDR3 loop: CSAPMPGELFF. As DNA, the CDR3 is TGCAGTGCTCCTATGCCCGGGGAGCTGTTTTTT.

This sequence joins TRBV11-2 and TRBJ2-2; 8 nucleotides align to TRBD1. Germline CDR1 SGHAT, CDR2 FQNNGV. The length of the CDR3 is 17 residues. The junction had 8 bases not matched to a gene; V was cut back by 3 bases and J by 2 bases. The CDR3 sequence: CASSFRPTGENTGELFF. In DNA, the CDR3 is TGTGCCAGCAGCTTTCGACCGACAGGGGAAAACACCGGGGAGCTGTTTTTT.

Only a few counts were recorded for this clonotype. The chain links TRBV7-9 to TRBJ2-5, with TRBD1 matching over 7 bases. The CDR3 runs to 15 residues. The trim removed 5 bases at V and 2 bases at J, leaving 8 bases unmatched. Germline CDR1 SEHNR, CDR2 FQNEAQ (reference sequence). The CDR3 here is CASSQMGDSQETQYF. CDR3 DNA sequence: TGTGCCAGCAGCCAAATGGGGGACAGTCAAGAGACCCAGTACTTC. The whole variable domain, filled in from reference TRBV7-9 and TRBJ2-5, reads DTGVSQNPRHKITKRGQNVTFRCDPISEHNRLYWYRQTLGQGPEFLTYFQNEAQLEKSRLLSDRFSAERPKGSFSTLEIQRTEQGDSAMYLCASSQMGDSQETQYFGPGTRLLVL.

The chain is built from TRBV18 and TRBJ1-2; D gene unclear. This CDR3 has 17 amino acids. CDR1 is KGHSH and CDR2 is LQKENI in the germline V gene. With 3 bases removed from V and 4 bases from J, the gap between germline ends came to 21 bases. In DNA, the CDR3 is TGTGCCAGCTCACCCACACCCACTTCGCGCGGAGGCTATGGCTACACCTTC. Protein: CASSPTPTSRGGYGYTF.

J is TRBJ1-2 and V is TRBV12-3 or TRBV12-4; D might be TRBD1 (6 bases). This CDR3 spans 13 amino acids. V lost 2 bases, J lost 3 bases, and 7 bases lay in between. The CDR3 DNA reads TGTGCCAGCAGTTTACAGGGGCACTATGGCTACACCTTC. Encoded protein: CASSLQGHYGYTF.

This clonotype has only a few counts. The chain combines TRBV20-1 with TRBJ2-7; D assignment may be TRBD1 or TRBD2 (6 bases each). CDR1 is DFQATT, CDR2 SNEGSKA, per germline (reference sequence). Trimming stripped 6 bases from V and 0 bases from J, with 15 bases between. This CDR3 has 14 amino acids. CDR3 DNA sequence: TGCAGTGCGAGAACAGGGAGGTTCTCCTACGAGCAGTACTTC. It translates to CSARTGRFSYEQYF.

This clonotype has just a few counts. The chain couples TRBV7-2 to TRBJ2-5; D gene ambiguous. CDR1 is SGHTA and CDR2 is FQGNSA in the germline V gene. The length of the CDR3 is 14 residues. V lost 0 bases to trimming and J lost 4 bases, with 9 bases between them. This chain's CDR3 is CASSLAGRIETQYF. The CDR3 nucleotides read TGTGCCAGCAGCTTAGCAGGCCGGATAGAGACCCAGTACTTC.

This clonotype was picked up a small number of times. The chain links TRBV20-1 to TRBJ1-4; tentatively, D is TRBD1 (5 bases). This CDR3 contains 12 residues. V was shortened by 6 bases and J by 6 bases, with 11 bases between the two germline ends. Germline CDR1 reads DFQATT; CDR2 reads SNEGSKA (reference sequence). The CDR3 loop reads CSARRGDEKLFF. Here the CDR3 DNA reads TGCAGTGCGCGGAGGGGTGATGAAAAACTGTTTTTT.

This clonotype was found a few times. The chain recombines TRBV7-9 with TRBJ2-3; 11 bases match TRBD1. V was pared by 5 bases and J by 2 bases, with 6 bases of the junction left unmatched. Per germline, CDR1 SEHNR and CDR2 FQNEAQ (reference sequence). The CDR3 runs to 16 residues. This CDR3 is CASSLGQGATTDTQYF. The CDR3 DNA reads TGTGCCAGCAGCCTCGGACAGGGGGCGACCACAGATACGCAGTATTTT.

This clonotype was observed at least ten times. The chain employs TRBV7-6 and TRBJ1-5; 10 bases are a match to TRBD1. The germline CDR1 and CDR2 sequences are SGHVS and FNYEAQ. The length of the CDR3 is 14 residues. V was pared by 4 bases and J by 6 bases, with 3 bases of the junction left unmatched. CDR3 in DNA: TGTGCCAGCAGCTCAAGGGACAGGGGTCAGCCCCAGCATTTT. It specifies CASSSRDRGQPQHF.

The table lists this clonotype with many counts. The chain carries TRBV9 and TRBJ2-1, with no clear D. The ends were cut back, 4 bases at V and 4 bases at J, with 12 bases in the middle. The germline gives CDR1 SGDLS, CDR2 YYNGEE. CDR3 length equals 14 residues. The CDR3 reads CASSPPGRYNEQFF. CDR3 coding DNA: TGTGCCAGCAGCCCCCCGGGCAGGTACAATGAGCAGTTCTTC.

This clonotype was detected only a few times. This chain joins TRBV5-1 and TRBJ1-5, with unresolved D. Germline assignment: CDR1 SGHRS and CDR2 YFSETQ. The CDR3 has 15 residues. The germline V and J ends were trimmed by 4 bases and 3 bases, with 14 bases remaining between them. CDR3 residues: CASSMTAGNNQPQHF. CDR3 DNA sequence: TGCGCCAGCAGCATGACGGCGGGAAACAATCAGCCCCAGCATTTT.

This sequence joins TRBV29-1 and TRBJ2-2; 8 nucleotides match TRBD1. Looked up from germline, CDR1 is SQVTM and CDR2 is ANQGSEA. The trim removed 7 bases at V and 4 bases at J, leaving 11 bases unmatched. The CDR3 spans 15 residues. The chain's CDR3 is CSGLQGGGGTGELFF. The CDR3 region has the DNA TGCAGCGGGTTACAGGGGGGTGGAGGCACCGGGGAGCTGTTTTTT.

This clonotype was recorded at least ten times. V is TRBV20-1 and J is TRBJ1-2, with D possibly matching TRBD1 (6 bases). There are 12 residues in the CDR3. Per the germline V gene, CDR1 is DFQATT and CDR2 is SNEGSKA (reference sequence). Trimming took off 6 bases at V and 7 bases at J, with 15 bases between the two ends. The CDR3 is CSAPDRRGGYTF. The CDR3, as DNA: TGCAGTGCCCCGGACAGAAGAGGTGGCTACACCTTC.

This clonotype was found a few times. V gene TRBV11-1 combines with J gene TRBJ2-6, with 8 bases that match TRBD1. The CDR3 loop spans 19 amino acids. CDR1 SGHAT and CDR2 FQDESV come from the germline V gene (reference sequence). Trimming cost V 4 bases and J 4 bases; bases outside gene matches: 15. This CDR3 is CASSSSWTGQRPGANVLTF. In DNA, the CDR3 is TGTGCCAGCAGCTCCTCATGGACAGGGCAAAGACCGGGGGCCAACGTCCTGACTTTC.

V usage is TRBV20-1 and J usage is TRBJ2-7; D is possibly TRBD1 or TRBD2 (5 bases each). Germline V lookup: CDR1 DFQATT, CDR2 SNEGSKA (reference sequence). The length of the CDR3 is 13 residues. V lost 5 bases to trimming and J lost 2 bases, with 13 bases between them. The CDR3 region has the DNA TGCAGTGCTGGAGGCGTGGGGGCCTACGAGCAGTACTTC. This encodes CSAGGVGAYEQYF.

J is TRBJ2-2 and V is TRBV6-2 or TRBV6-3; 7 positions match TRBD1. Germline loops: CDR1 MNHEY, CDR2 SVGEGT. Trimming at V came to 6 bases and at J to 5 bases, leaving 9 bases not matched to a gene. The CDR3 runs to 15 residues. CDR3 protein: CASRTDRQGTGELFF. The CDR3 DNA is TGTGCCAGCAGAACCGACCGACAGGGAACCGGGGAGCTGTTTTTT.

This clonotype has more than one count but fewer than ten. The CDR3 spells CSANYRMAEAFF. The CDR3 nucleotides read TGCAGTGCGAATTACCGGATGGCTGAAGCTTTCTTT. This chain uses TRBV20-1 with TRBJ1-1; no reliable D call. Trimming left V 6 bases short and J 6 bases short, with 14 bases between. The CDR3 loop spans 12 amino acids. The germline CDR1 and CDR2 sequences are DFQATT and SNEGSKA (reference sequence).

In this sample, this clonotype turned up many times. The V and J genes are TRBV5-1 and TRBJ2-7; tentative D call: TRBD1 (5 bases). The CDR3 spans 14 residues. Trimming left V 3 bases short and J 3 bases short, with 13 bases between. CDR1 SGHRS and CDR2 YFSETQ come from the germline V gene. The CDR3, as DNA: TGCGCCAGCAGCTCTACTCTTGACAGCTACGAGCAGTACTTC. Encoded protein: CASSSTLDSYEQYF.

This clonotype appeared a few times. The V call is TRBV7-2, the J call TRBJ2-3; D is unresolved. The CDR3 is 17 amino acids. The germline V gene has CDR1 SGHTA and CDR2 FQGNSA. The ends were cut back, 2 bases at V and 10 bases at J, with 25 bases in the middle. The CDR3 protein is CASSLWAAGSMVLAQYF. CDR3 in DNA: TGTGCCAGCAGCTTATGGGCTGCAGGCTCCATGGTCCTGGCGCAGTATTTT.